The 2 T cell receptor beta chains reported below all come from one sample, sequenced in a study of molecular identifiers for immune sequencing clone quantification. A single record per CDR3 protein comes from TCRdb applying MiXCR to the PCR reads. The sample records 350,000 or so distinct CDR3 sequences, about a fifth being singletons. Source material: naive CD8+ T cells from blood, with Jurkat cell RNA spiked in. Documented subset: FACS-sorted CD8+CD4-CCR7+CD45RA+ naive T cells. The receptors come from a human donor in good health. Some libraries in this study had Jurkat cell RNA spiked in.

In the case of this clonotype: One end of the junction varies from germline; a read error may be responsible. The chain joins TRBV27 to TRBJ2-7, with D possibly matching TRBD2 (5 bases). The CDR3 length is 13 residues. CDR1 MNHEY and CDR2 SMNVEV come from the germline V gene (reference sequence). In DNA form, the CDR3 reads TGTGCCAGCAGTCCCCCCCTAGCCGACGAGCAGCACTTC. Translation gives CASSPPLADEQHF.

This clonotype was counted many times. The chain joins TRBV5-1 to TRBJ2-1; perhaps TRBD1 as D (5 bases). The CDR3 is 15 amino acids. CDR1 SGHRS and CDR2 YFSETQ come from the germline V gene. V was cut by 2 bases and J by 6 bases, with 15 bases left in between. The CDR3: CASSFYRQPGNEQFF. In DNA, the CDR3 is TGCGCCAGCAGCTTCTATCGACAGCCTGGCAATGAGCAGTTCTTC.